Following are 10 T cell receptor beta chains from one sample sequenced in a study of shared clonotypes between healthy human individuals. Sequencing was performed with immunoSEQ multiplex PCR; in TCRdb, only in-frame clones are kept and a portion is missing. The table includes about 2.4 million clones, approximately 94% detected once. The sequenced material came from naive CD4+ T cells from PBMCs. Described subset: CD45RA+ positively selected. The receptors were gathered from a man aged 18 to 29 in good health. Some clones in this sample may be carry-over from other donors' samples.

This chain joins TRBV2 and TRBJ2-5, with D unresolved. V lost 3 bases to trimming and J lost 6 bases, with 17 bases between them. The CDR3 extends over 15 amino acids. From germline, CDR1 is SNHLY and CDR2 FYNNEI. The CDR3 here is CASSDSRASKQTQYF. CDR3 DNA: TGTGCCAGCAGTGACTCTCGCGCTAGTAAGCAGACCCAGTACTTC.

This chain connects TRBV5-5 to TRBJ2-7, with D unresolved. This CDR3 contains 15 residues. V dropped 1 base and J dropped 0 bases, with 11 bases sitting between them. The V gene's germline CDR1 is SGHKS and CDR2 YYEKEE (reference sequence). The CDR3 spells CASSLWFESSYEQYF. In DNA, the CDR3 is TGTGCCAGCAGCTTGTGGTTTGAAAGCTCCTACGAGCAGTACTTC.

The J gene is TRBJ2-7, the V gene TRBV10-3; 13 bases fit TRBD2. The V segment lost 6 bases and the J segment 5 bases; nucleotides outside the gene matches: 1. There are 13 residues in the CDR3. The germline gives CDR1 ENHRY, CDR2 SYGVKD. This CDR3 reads CAIRGTSGDEQYF. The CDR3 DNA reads TGTGCCATCAGGGGGACTAGCGGGGACGAGCAGTACTTC.

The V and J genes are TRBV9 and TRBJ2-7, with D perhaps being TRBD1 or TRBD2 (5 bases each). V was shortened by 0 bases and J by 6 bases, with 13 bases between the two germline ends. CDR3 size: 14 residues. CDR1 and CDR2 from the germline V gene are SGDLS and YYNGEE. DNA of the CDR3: TGTGCCAGCAGCGTAGGGGGGAATGGGTTCGAGCAGTACTTC. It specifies CASSVGGNGFEQYF.

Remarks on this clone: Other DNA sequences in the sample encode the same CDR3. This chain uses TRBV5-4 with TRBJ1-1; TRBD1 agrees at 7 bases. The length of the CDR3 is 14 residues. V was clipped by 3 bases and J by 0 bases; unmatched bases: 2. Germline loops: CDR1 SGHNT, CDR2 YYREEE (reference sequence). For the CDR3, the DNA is TGTGCCAGCAGCTCAACAGGGGTGAACACTGAAGCTTTCTTT. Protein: CASSSTGVNTEAFF.

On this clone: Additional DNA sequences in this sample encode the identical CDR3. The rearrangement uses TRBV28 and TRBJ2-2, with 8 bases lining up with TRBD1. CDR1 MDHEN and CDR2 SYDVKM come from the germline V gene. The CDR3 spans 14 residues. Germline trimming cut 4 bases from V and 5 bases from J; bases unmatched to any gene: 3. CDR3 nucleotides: TGTGCCAGCAGTTCGACAGGGGATACCGGGGAGCTGTTTTTT. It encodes CASSSTGDTGELFF.

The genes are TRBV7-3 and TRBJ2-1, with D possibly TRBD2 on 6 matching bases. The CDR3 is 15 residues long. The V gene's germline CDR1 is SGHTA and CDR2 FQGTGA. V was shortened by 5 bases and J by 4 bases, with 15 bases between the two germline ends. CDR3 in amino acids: CASSTPGGGYNEQFF. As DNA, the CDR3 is TGTGCCAGCAGCACTCCCGGGGGAGGTTACAATGAGCAGTTCTTC.

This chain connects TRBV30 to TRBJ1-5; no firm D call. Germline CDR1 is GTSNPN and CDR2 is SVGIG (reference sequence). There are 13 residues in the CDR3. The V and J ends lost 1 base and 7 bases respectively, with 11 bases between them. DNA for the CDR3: TGTGCCTGGAGTGAGGACGGGGAACAGCCCCAGCATTTT. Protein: CAWSEDGEQPQHF.

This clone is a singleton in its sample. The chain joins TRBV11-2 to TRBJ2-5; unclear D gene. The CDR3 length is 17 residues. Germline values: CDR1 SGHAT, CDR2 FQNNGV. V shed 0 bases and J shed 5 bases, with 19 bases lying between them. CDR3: CASSLEGGMGFGETQYF. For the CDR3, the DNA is TGTGCCAGCAGCTTAGAGGGTGGGATGGGCTTTGGGGAGACCCAGTACTTC.

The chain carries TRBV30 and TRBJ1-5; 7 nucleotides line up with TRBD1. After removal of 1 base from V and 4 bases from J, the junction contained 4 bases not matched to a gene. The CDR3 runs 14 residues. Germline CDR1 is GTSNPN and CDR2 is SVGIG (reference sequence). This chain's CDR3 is CAWSGQGGNQPQHF. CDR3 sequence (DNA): TGTGCCTGGAGTGGACAGGGTGGGAATCAGCCCCAGCATTTT.